These 28 T cell receptor beta chains came from one sample sequenced in a study of blood T cell repertoires in COVID-19. Measured with immunoSEQ multiplex PCR; TCRdb has only the in-frame clones, and not every one. In the table there are roughly 290,000 clones, around nine tenths of which are singletons. Sequenced sample: PBMCs or T cells enriched from blood (not recorded which). These receptor sequences come from a woman aged 40 to 50 who had recovered from COVID-19.

This rearrangement joins TRBV2 to TRBJ2-7; possibly TRBD2 for D (6 bases). V was shortened by 6 bases and J by 2 bases, with 14 bases between the two germline ends. The CDR3 has 14 residues. Germline lookup yields CDR1 SNHLY and CDR2 FYNNEI. CDR3 nucleotide sequence: TGTGCCAGCAGGGGTCAGCGGGCCACCTACGAGCAGTACTTC. Amino acids: CASRGQRATYEQYF.

The V and J genes are TRBV7-9 and TRBJ2-1, with 9 bases matching TRBD2. This CDR3 contains 16 residues. The germline CDR1 and CDR2 sequences are SEHNR and FQNEAQ (reference sequence). J lost 8 bases, V lost 0 bases, and 8 bases had no gene match. The CDR3 loop is CASSLAAGGSSDEQFF. The CDR3 DNA follows: TGTGCCAGCAGCTTAGCCGCGGGAGGGAGTAGCGATGAGCAGTTCTTC.

This chain uses TRBV7-8 with TRBJ2-3; 11 bases align to TRBD2. CDR3 length: 17 amino acids. Trimming took 2 bases from V and 2 from J; bases not matched to a gene: 6. Per germline, CDR1 SGHVS and CDR2 FQNEAQ. The chain's CDR3 is CASSLFSTSGTTDTQYF. In DNA, the CDR3 is TGTGCCAGCAGCTTATTTTCGACTAGCGGGACCACAGATACGCAGTATTTT.

The rearrangement uses TRBV16 and TRBJ1-6; 7 bases are a match to TRBD1. From germline, CDR1 is KGHSY and CDR2 FQNENV. V shed 0 bases, J shed 7 bases, and the junction held 6 bases outside the gene matches. The CDR3 runs to 16 residues. CDR3 amino acids: CASSQSRQGRNSPLHF. In DNA form, the CDR3 reads TGTGCCAGCAGCCAATCGAGACAGGGCAGGAATTCACCCCTCCACTTT.

The chain links TRBV18 to TRBJ2-7, with 7 bases matching TRBD1. Trimming at V came to 0 bases and at J to 7 bases, leaving 6 bases not matched to a gene. This CDR3 contains 14 residues. The germline gives CDR1 KGHSH, CDR2 LQKENI. The CDR3 region has the DNA TGTGCCAGCTCACCACCGGGACAGCCAGAAGAGCAGTACTTC. It specifies CASSPPGQPEEQYF.

J is TRBJ2-7 and V is TRBV5-1, with 8 bases lining up with TRBD1. The J segment lost 2 bases and the V segment lost 5 bases, leaving 6 bases of the junction unmatched. The CDR3 spans 14 residues. Germline-derived CDR1 and CDR2 are SGHRS and YFSETQ. The CDR3 DNA sequence: TGCGCCAGCAGTTCGGGACAGGACCCCTACGAGCAGTACTTC. It is translated as CASSSGQDPYEQYF.

V gene TRBV11-2 combines with J gene TRBJ2-7; D gene ambiguous. The germline CDR1 and CDR2 sequences are SGHAT and FQNNGV. The ends were cut back, 5 bases at V and 9 bases at J, with 14 bases in the middle. The CDR3 is made up of 12 amino acids. CDR3 loop: CASSPGRLVQYF. CDR3 DNA: TGTGCCAGCAGCCCAGGCAGGTTGGTGCAGTACTTC.

The sample holds many counts of this clone. CDR3 in amino acids: CASSPGLALNEQFF. The CDR3 nucleotides are TGTGCCAGCAGCCCGGGACTAGCCCTCAATGAGCAGTTCTTC. The rearrangement uses TRBV7-9 and TRBJ2-1; 9 nucleotides agree with TRBD2. Germline V lookup: CDR1 SEHNR, CDR2 FQNEAQ (reference sequence). The V gene end was trimmed by 5 bases and the J gene end by 6 bases; junction bases not matched to a gene: 5. The CDR3 runs 14 residues.

The chain carries TRBV29-1 and TRBJ2-5, with D perhaps matching TRBD1 (6 bases). Trimming took 7 bases from V and 0 from J, leaving 12 bases between them. The V gene's germline CDR1 is SQVTM and CDR2 ANQGSEA. The CDR3 spans 13 residues. CDR3 region: CSALHRDQETQYF. CDR3 in DNA: TGCAGCGCACTCCACAGGGACCAAGAGACCCAGTACTTC.

The rearrangement uses TRBV2 and TRBJ2-3, with 12 positions matching TRBD2. The CDR3 totals 19 residues. V shed 7 bases and J 3 bases; nucleotides not matched to a gene: 17. The germline gives CDR1 SNHLY, CDR2 FYNNEI. This CDR3 is CASTPARLAGEGGTDTQYF. CDR3 bases: TGTGCCAGCACCCCGGCTAGACTAGCGGGAGAAGGTGGTACAGATACGCAGTATTTT.

The chain recombines TRBV9 with TRBJ2-3; TRBD2 matches 8 bases. Trimming took 3 bases from V and 0 from J; bases not matched to a gene: 18. The germline V gene has CDR1 SGDLS and CDR2 YYNGEE. This CDR3 has 20 amino acids. The CDR3 nucleotides read TGTGCCAGCAGCGGCCGATGGGAATTGAGCGGGAGTTTGAGCACAGATACGCAGTATTTT. Protein sequence: CASSGRWELSGSLSTDTQYF.

The rearrangement uses TRBV5-1 and TRBJ2-1; D gene ambiguous. This CDR3 comprises 12 residues. CDR1 and CDR2 from the germline V gene are SGHRS and YFSETQ. V was cut by 3 bases and J by 7 bases, with 8 bases left in between. The CDR3, as DNA: TGCGCCAGCAGCTCCGCCCGGAATGAGCAGTTCTTC. It encodes CASSSARNEQFF.

The CDR3 reads CASRDRGLSPLHF. The CDR3 DNA reads as TGTGCCAGCAGAGACAGGGGGCTTTCACCCCTCCACTTT. This sequence joins TRBV28 and TRBJ1-6; TRBD1 aligns across 10 bases. In germline, CDR1 is MDHEN, CDR2 SYDVKM. This CDR3 has 13 amino acids. The ends lost 6 bases at V and 9 bases at J; junction bases unmatched: 2.

The CDR3 DNA reads TGTGCCAGCAGTTTTTGGATGGAGAATCAGCCCCAGCATTTT. This translates into CASSFWMENQPQHF. This rearrangement joins TRBV28 to TRBJ1-5; D is ambiguous. Germline V lookup: CDR1 MDHEN, CDR2 SYDVKM. The length of the CDR3 is 14 residues. The ends were cut back, 3 bases at V and 4 bases at J, with 10 bases in the middle.

The rearrangement links TRBV3-1 (or the pseudogene TRBV3-2) to TRBJ2-7; D is possibly TRBD2 (5 bases). V was shortened by 5 bases and J by 7 bases, with 18 bases between the two germline ends. This CDR3 comprises 14 residues. CDR1 and CDR2 from the germline V gene are LGHDT and YNNKEL (reference sequence). The CDR3 protein is CASSETGNPGEQYF. DNA of the CDR3: TGTGCCAGCAGCGAAACCGGGAACCCGGGGGAGCAGTACTTC.

The J gene is TRBJ1-2, the V gene TRBV18; 8 bases agree with TRBD1. Germline V gives CDR1 KGHSH, CDR2 LQKENI. Trimming at V came to 3 bases and at J to 7 bases, leaving 4 bases not matched to a gene. The CDR3 has 13 residues. CDR3 loop: CASSPGQGAGYTF. The CDR3 region has the DNA TGTGCCAGCTCACCTGGACAGGGTGCTGGCTACACCTTC.

This sequence joins TRBV28 and TRBJ1-4, with 11 bases aligning to TRBD1. The CDR3 is 15 amino acids. V was pared by 4 bases and J by 8 bases, with 6 bases of the junction left unmatched. The germline CDR1 and CDR2 sequences are MDHEN and SYDVKM. CDR3 residues: CASSSDRGPEEKLFF. CDR3 sequence (DNA): TGTGCCAGCAGTTCGGACAGGGGGCCAGAGGAAAAACTGTTTTTT.

The chain recombines TRBV28 with TRBJ2-7, with TRBD1 as a possible D gene (5 bases). CDR3 length equals 13 residues. Trimming stripped 6 bases from V and 4 bases from J, with 13 bases between. The germline CDR1 and CDR2 sequences are MDHEN and SYDVKM. The CDR3 nucleotides read TGTGCCAGCAGCCGCCAGGACAAGTACGAGCAGTACTTC. Its protein product is CASSRQDKYEQYF.

V usage is TRBV24-1 and J usage is TRBJ2-3; the D is unclear. V dropped 6 bases and J dropped 2 bases, with 5 bases sitting between them. From germline, CDR1 is KGHDR and CDR2 SFDVKD. CDR3 length equals 12 residues. CDR3 sequence: CATSQATDTQYF. DNA of the CDR3: TGTGCCACCAGTCAGGCCACAGATACGCAGTATTTT.

This sequence joins TRBV7-9 and TRBJ1-3; the D is unclear. Trimming removed 6 bases from V and 0 bases from J, with 9 bases in between. CDR1 is SEHNR and CDR2 is FQNEAQ in the germline V gene (reference sequence). This CDR3 contains 14 residues. The CDR3 loop is CASSSQSSGNTIYF. DNA of the CDR3: TGTGCCAGCAGTTCACAGAGCTCTGGAAACACCATATATTTT.

The chain combines TRBV7-9 with TRBJ2-5, with 7 bases lining up with TRBD2. V was clipped by 5 bases and J by 4 bases; unmatched bases: 10. The CDR3 runs to 15 residues. Germline V gives CDR1 SEHNR, CDR2 FQNEAQ (reference sequence). The CDR3 sequence: CASSPIRGGRETQYF. The DNA for the CDR3 is TGTGCCAGCAGCCCAATTCGGGGAGGGAGAGAGACCCAGTACTTC.

The rearrangement links TRBV7-2 to TRBJ2-3, with D maybe TRBD2 (6 bases). This CDR3 is built from 17 residues. Trimming stripped 4 bases from V and 1 base from J, with 18 bases between. Germline V gene data show CDR1 as SGHTA and CDR2 as FQGNSA. The CDR3: CASSSTLGGGGTDTQYF. The CDR3 DNA sequence: TGTGCCAGCAGCTCTACCTTGGGCGGAGGGGGCACAGATACGCAGTATTTT.

V gene TRBV11-3 combines with J gene TRBJ2-7, with TRBD1 matching over 9 bases. Germline CDR1 and CDR2: SGHNT and YENEEA. V shed 3 bases, J shed 5 bases, and the junction held 2 bases outside the gene matches. The CDR3 length is 13 residues. Here the CDR3 DNA reads TGTGCCAGCAGCTTCCGACAGGGGGACGAGCAGTACTTC. Protein sequence: CASSFRQGDEQYF.

The chain uses TRBV4-1 and TRBJ1-6; maybe TRBD1 (6 bases). CDR1 and CDR2 (germline): MGHRA, YSYEKL. The V end lost 0 bases, the J end lost 5 bases, and 11 bases lay between the germline ends. The length of the CDR3 is 16 residues. CDR3 DNA: TGCGCCAGCAGCCAAGATCAAGGGGGTGATAATTCACCCCTCCACTTT. Residues: CASSQDQGGDNSPLHF.

The CDR3 here is CASSPRTSGGLGDTQYF. As DNA, the CDR3 is TGTGCCAGCTCACCACGGACTAGCGGGGGCCTTGGGGATACGCAGTATTTT. The chain recombines TRBV18 with TRBJ2-3, with TRBD2 matching over 13 bases. V dropped 1 base and J dropped 6; count of bases not matched to a gene: 7. Germline CDR1 and CDR2: KGHSH and LQKENI. This CDR3 is built from 17 residues.

The gene calls are TRBV27 and TRBJ1-3; the match to TRBD1 covers 11 bases. The ends lost 1 base at V and 7 bases at J; junction bases unmatched: 9. The length of the CDR3 is 17 residues. Germline V gene sequence: CDR1 MNHEY, CDR2 SMNVEV (reference sequence). The CDR3 spells CASSLWHRTGGANTIYF. The CDR3, as DNA: TGTGCCAGCAGTTTATGGCACCGGACAGGGGGCGCGAACACCATATATTTT.

The chain employs TRBV2 and TRBJ2-1; D not certain. Trimming cost V 5 bases and J 9 bases, with 14 bases left between them. The CDR3 runs 13 residues. In germline, CDR1 is SNHLY, CDR2 FYNNEI. The CDR3, as DNA: TGTGCCAGCAGTCTCTCTGAGATTGGTGAGCAGTTCTTC. This translates into CASSLSEIGEQFF.

This clone was recorded once. The V gene is TRBV28, the J gene TRBJ1-1; 8 nucleotides agree with TRBD1. This CDR3 comprises 15 residues. Germline V gives CDR1 MDHEN, CDR2 SYDVKM. V gave up 6 bases and J gave up 4 bases; unmatched junction bases: 10. The CDR3 reads CASSFSTGGITEAFF. The CDR3 DNA is TGTGCCAGCAGCTTTAGCACAGGGGGGATCACTGAAGCTTTCTTT.